This TCR beta chain originates from a study of blood T cells in healthy people across ages. Findings of the study overall: Getting older went along with TCR beta diversity per million T cells dropping roughly linearly. Among long-lived donors, naive CD4+ cells were more numerous and diversity higher than in aged donors. Unknown donor CMV status possibly confounded expanded clonotype changes.

This clonotype was recorded at least ten times. Its matching antigen is unknown. V lost 1 base, J lost 5 bases, and 18 bases lay in between. This CDR3 is built from 17 residues. In germline, CDR1 is MGHRA, CDR2 YSYEKL. Primers used in a second PCR of about 6 to 12 cycles were a sample-barcoded 5' primer and a J-beta primer mix. Tags on each cDNA molecule came from a template-switch adaptor with 12 random nucleotides. TCRdb re-derived calls from the 5' RACE reads in MiXCR, one entry per CDR3 protein. The sample shows 800,000 to 950,000 distinct CDR3 sequences, under 40% of them seen only once. This receptor was obtained from a man aged 18 to 35 in good health. The V call is TRBV4-1, the J call TRBJ2-4; D is possibly TRBD1 (6 bases). Input material: blood. The CDR3 protein is CASSQGQFSNRENIQYF. CDR3 DNA: TGCGCCAGCAGCCAAGGTCAATTTTCAAACAGGGAAAACATTCAGTACTTC.